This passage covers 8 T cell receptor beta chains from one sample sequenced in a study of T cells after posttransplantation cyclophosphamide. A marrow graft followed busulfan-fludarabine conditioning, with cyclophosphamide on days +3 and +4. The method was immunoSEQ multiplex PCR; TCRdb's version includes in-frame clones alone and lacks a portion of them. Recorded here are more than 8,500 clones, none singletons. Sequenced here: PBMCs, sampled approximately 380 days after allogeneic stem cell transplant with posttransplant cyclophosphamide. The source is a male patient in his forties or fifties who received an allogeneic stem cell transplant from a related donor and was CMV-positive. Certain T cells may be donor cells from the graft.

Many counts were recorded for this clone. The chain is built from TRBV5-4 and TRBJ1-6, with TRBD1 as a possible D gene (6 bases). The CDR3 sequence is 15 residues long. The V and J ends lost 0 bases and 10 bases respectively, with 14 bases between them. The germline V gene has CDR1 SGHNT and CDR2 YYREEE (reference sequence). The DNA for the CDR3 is TGTGCCAGCAGCTTGGGGATCACAGGGCGATCACCCCTCCACTTT. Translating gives CASSLGITGRSPLHF.

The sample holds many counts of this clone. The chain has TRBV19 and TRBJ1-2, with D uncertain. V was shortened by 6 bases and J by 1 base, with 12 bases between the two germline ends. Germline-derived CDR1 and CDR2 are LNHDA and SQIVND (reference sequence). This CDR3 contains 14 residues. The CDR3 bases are TGTGCCAGTAGATTGGACGGGGATAACTATGGCTACACCTTC. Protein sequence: CASRLDGDNYGYTF.

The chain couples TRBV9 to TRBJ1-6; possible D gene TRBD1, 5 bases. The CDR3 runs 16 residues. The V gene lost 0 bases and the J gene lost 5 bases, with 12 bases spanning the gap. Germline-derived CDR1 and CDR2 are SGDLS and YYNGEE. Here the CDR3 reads CASSVGAGIHNSPLHF. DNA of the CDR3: TGTGCCAGCAGCGTAGGCGCAGGGATTCATAATTCACCCCTCCACTTT.

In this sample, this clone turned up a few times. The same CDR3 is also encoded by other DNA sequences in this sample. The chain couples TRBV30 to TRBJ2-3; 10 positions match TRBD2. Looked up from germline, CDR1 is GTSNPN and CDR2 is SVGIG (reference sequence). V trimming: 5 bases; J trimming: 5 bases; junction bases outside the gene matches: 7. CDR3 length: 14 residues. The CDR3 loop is CAWGGVAGGDTQYF. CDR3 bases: TGTGCCTGGGGGGGGGTAGCGGGAGGAGATACGCAGTATTTT.

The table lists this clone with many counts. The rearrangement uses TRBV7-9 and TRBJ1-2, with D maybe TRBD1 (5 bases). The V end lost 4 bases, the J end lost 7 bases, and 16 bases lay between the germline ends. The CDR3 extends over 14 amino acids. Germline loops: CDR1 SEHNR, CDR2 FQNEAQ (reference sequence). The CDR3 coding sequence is TGTGCCAGCAGCTCGGACTATCAGGGTGCTGGCTACACCTTC. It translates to CASSSDYQGAGYTF.

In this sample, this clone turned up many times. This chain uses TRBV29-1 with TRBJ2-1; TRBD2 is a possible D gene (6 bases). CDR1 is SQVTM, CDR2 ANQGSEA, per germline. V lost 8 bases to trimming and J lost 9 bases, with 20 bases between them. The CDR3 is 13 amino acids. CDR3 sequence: CSYRDSADSEQFF. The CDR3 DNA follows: TGCAGCTATCGGGACTCCGCAGACAGTGAGCAGTTCTTC.

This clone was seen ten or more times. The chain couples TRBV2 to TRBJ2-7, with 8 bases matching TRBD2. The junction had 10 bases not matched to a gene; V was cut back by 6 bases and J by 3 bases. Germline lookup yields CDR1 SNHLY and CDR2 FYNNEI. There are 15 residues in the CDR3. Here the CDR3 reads CASSGSGGRFYEQYF. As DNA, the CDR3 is TGTGCCAGCAGCGGCTCGGGGGGGAGGTTCTACGAGCAGTACTTC. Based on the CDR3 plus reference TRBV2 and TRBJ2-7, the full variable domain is EPEVTQTPSHQVTQMGQEVILRCVPISNHLYFYWYRQILGQKVEFLVSFYNNEISEKSEIFDDQFSVERPDGSNFTLKIRSTKLEDSAMYFCASSGSGGRFYEQYFGPGTRLTVT.

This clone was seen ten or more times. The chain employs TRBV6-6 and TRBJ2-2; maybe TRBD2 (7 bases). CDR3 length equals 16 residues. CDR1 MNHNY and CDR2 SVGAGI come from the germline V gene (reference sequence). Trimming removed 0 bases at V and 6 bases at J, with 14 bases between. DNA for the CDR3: TGTGCCAGCAGTTACTCTGGGGGGGCGGGCCCCGGGGAGCTGTTTTTT. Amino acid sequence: CASSYSGGAGPGELFF.